This T cell receptor (beta chain) was recorded in a study of T cells in localized non-small cell lung cancer. Findings and limits, study-wide: Highest T cell clonality was seen in uninvolved adjacent lung, surpassing that measured in tumor. Adjacent lung tissue had a median approximately 57 of the top 100 clones found in the tumor. Sequencing covered just one tumor region, so heterogeneity cannot be ruled out.

This clone was picked up a small number of times. As yet, its antigen is unknown. Method: immunoSEQ multiplex PCR; TCRdb's copy keeps in-frame clones and lacks some. The repertoire holds 40,000 to 50,000 clones, about nine tenths seen once, with 2.6% in the top ten. This CDR3 region has 14 residues. CDR1 is MNHEY, CDR2 SMNVEV, per germline (reference sequence). Trimming removed 4 bases at V and 7 bases at J, with 17 bases between. V and J are TRBV27 and TRBJ2-7; maybe TRBD2 (5 bases). Source: peripheral blood, taken before any cancer treatment. The sequence came from a female donor of 60 years or more with stage I squamous cell lung carcinoma. This CDR3 is CASSSQYGVMEQYF. The CDR3 nucleotides read TGTGCCAGCAGTTCCCAGTACGGGGTGATGGAGCAGTACTTC.